A single sample is the source of the 5 T cell receptor beta chains below, sequenced in a study of T cell responses to AZD1222 COVID-19 vaccine. Only in-frame clones appear in the TCRdb table, and some are missing; sequencing was by immunoSEQ multiplex PCR. The sample has some 47,000 clones; approximately 88% are singletons. The source material was peripheral blood, sampled 28 days after the second AZD1222 dose. These receptors all come from an adult who received the AZD1222 COVID-19 vaccine.

The gene calls are TRBV6-5 and TRBJ1-2; D ambiguous. The CDR3 has 11 residues. With 5 bases removed from V and 12 bases from J, the gap between germline ends came to 13 bases. Germline-derived CDR1 and CDR2 are MNHEY and SVGAGI. This CDR3 reads CASSLPPRDTF. As DNA, the CDR3 is TGTGCCAGCAGTCTCCCGCCTCGAGACACCTTC.

The J gene is TRBJ2-2, the V gene TRBV5-6; D is uncertain. The germline gives CDR1 SGHDT, CDR2 YYEEEE. There are 14 residues in the CDR3. V lost 3 bases and J 0 bases, leaving 6 bases between the germline ends. The CDR3 spells CASSSLPNTGELFF. DNA for the CDR3: TGTGCCAGCAGCTCGCTACCGAACACCGGGGAGCTGTTTTTT.

The chain recombines TRBV2 with TRBJ2-5; weak D call: TRBD1 (5 bases). The CDR3 is made up of 13 amino acids. Trimming cost V 5 bases and J 3 bases, with 10 bases left between them. Germline V lookup: CDR1 SNHLY, CDR2 FYNNEI. The CDR3, as DNA: TGTGCCAGCAGTCCCCAGGGAAAAGAGACCCAGTACTTC. Translated: CASSPQGKETQYF.

V usage is TRBV29-1 and J usage is TRBJ2-7, with 9 bases that match TRBD1. Germline CDR1 SQVTM, CDR2 ANQGSEA. After removal of 4 bases from V and 3 bases from J, the junction contained 13 bases not matched to a gene. The CDR3 has 16 amino acids. CDR3 DNA: TGCAGCGTTGGACAGGGGGGGCTTTCATTGGGCTACGAGCAGTACTTC. Its protein product is CSVGQGGLSLGYEQYF.

The chain couples TRBV10-3 to TRBJ1-2; D might be TRBD1 (5 bases). The CDR3 is made up of 13 amino acids. V dropped 6 bases and J dropped 8 bases, with 16 bases sitting between them. CDR1 ENHRY and CDR2 SYGVKD come from the germline V gene. The CDR3 reads CAIRDPGRNGYTF. CDR3 DNA sequence: TGTGCCATCAGGGATCCGGGACGTAACGGCTACACCTTC.